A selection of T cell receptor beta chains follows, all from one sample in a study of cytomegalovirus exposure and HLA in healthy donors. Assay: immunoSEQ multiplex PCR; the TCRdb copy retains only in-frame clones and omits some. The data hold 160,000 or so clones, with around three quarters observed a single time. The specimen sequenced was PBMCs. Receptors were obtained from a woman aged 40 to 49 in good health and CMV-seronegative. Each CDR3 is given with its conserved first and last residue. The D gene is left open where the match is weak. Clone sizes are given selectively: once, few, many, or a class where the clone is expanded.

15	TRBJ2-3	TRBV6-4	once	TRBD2	CASRGSAGGTDTQYF	TGTGCCAGCAGAGGAAGCGCGGGGGGCACAGATACGCAGTATTTT
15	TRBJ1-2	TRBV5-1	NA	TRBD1	CASSDTGTGEDGYTF	TGCGCCAGCAGCGATACCGGGACAGGGGAGGATGGCTACACCTTC
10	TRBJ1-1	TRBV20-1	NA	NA	CSATGPEAFF	TGCAGTGCGACGGGTCCTGAAGCTTTCTTT
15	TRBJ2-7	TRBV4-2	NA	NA	CASSQIRDSSYEQYF	TGTGCCAGCAGCCAGATCCGGGACTCTTCCTACGAGCAGTACTTC
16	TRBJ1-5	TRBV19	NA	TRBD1	CASSSRTGGGNQPQHF	TGTGCCAGTAGTTCAAGGACAGGAGGGGGCAATCAGCCCCAGCATTTT
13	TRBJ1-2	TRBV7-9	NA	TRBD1	CASSEGQGYGYTF	TGTGCCAGCAGCGAAGGACAGGGCTATGGCTACACCTTC
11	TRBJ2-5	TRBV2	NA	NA	CAGGPQETQYF	TGTGCCGGAGGGCCGCAAGAGACCCAGTACTTC
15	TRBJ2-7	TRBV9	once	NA	CASSPRGGNGDEQYF	TGTGCCAGCAGCCCGAGGGGAGGAAATGGGGACGAGCAGTACTTC
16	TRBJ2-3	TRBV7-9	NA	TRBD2	CASSLGLAGNTDTQYF	TGTGCCAGCAGCTTGGGACTAGCGGGTAACACAGATACGCAGTATTTT
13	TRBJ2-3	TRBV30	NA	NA	CAWTADPTDTQYF	TGTGCCTGGACGGCGGATCCTACAGATACGCAGTATTTT
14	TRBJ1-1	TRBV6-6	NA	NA	CASIFRQGVLRAFF	TGTGCCAGCATATTTCGCCAGGGTGTCTTGAGAGCTTTCTTT
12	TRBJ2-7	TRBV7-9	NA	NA	CASSLHEDEQYF	TGTGCCAGCAGCTTACACGAGGACGAGCAGTACTTC
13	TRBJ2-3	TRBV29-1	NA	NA	CSVPFLGGGTQYF	TGCAGCGTTCCTTTCCTAGGTGGTGGTACGCAGTATTTT
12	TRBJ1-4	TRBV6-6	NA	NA	CASRGGDEKLFF	TGTGCCAGCAGGGGCGGGGATGAAAAACTGTTTTTT
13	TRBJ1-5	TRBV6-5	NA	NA	CASSSKSRQPQHF	TGTGCCAGCAGTTCTAAGTCGCGTCAGCCCCAGCATTTT
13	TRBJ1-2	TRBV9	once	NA	CASSITDTYGYTF	TGTGCCAGCAGCATAACAGATACCTATGGCTACACCTTC
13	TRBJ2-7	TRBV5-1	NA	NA	CASSAGSRYEQYF	TGCGCCAGCAGCGCGGGATCCCGCTACGAGCAGTACTTC
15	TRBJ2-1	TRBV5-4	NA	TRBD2	CASSLGGRNPNEQFF	TGTGCCAGCAGCTTGGGCGGGAGAAACCCCAATGAGCAGTTCTTC
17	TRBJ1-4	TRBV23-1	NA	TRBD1	CATRGGQEDATNEKLFF	TGCGCCACCCGAGGGGGACAGGAGGACGCAACTAATGAAAAACTGTTTTTT
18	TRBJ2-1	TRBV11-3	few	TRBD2	CASSLALTSGSFLNEQFF	TGTGCCAGCAGCTTAGCGTTGACTAGCGGGAGTTTTTTGAATGAGCAGTTCTTC
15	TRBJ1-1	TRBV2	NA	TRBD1	CASRPLQGANTEAFF	TGTGCCAGCAGACCCCTACAGGGGGCGAACACTGAAGCTTTCTTT
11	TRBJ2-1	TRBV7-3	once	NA	CASSDSEEQFF	TGTGCCAGCAGCGATTCCGAGGAGCAGTTCTTC
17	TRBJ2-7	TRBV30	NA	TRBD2	CAWSVQRTSGSPYEQYF	TGTGCCTGGAGTGTACAGAGGACTAGCGGGAGTCCCTACGAGCAGTACTTC
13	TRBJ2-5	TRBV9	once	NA	CASSVGGKEAQYF	TGTGCCAGCAGCGTAGGTGGAAAAGAGGCCCAGTACTTC